Below are 23 T cell receptor beta chains sequenced from a single sample in a study of shared T cell receptors in the human thymus. Sequencing used immunoSEQ multiplex PCR; TCRdb keeps in-frame clones, though not all of them. The table shows approximately 760,000 clones, with 70% to 90% occurring only once. The data were also submitted as part of a second study, on human thymus T cells.

Material: thymocytes. The source of these receptors is a girl in the first two years of life with a congenital heart defect.

The rearrangement joins TRBV5-4 to TRBJ1-4; D uncertain. The length of the CDR3 is 18 residues. The ends were cut back, 1 base at V and 5 bases at J, with 21 bases in the middle. From germline, CDR1 is SGHNT and CDR2 YYREEE (reference sequence). The CDR3 DNA sequence: TGTGCCAGCAGCTTGAGGAGGGCGAGGGTGTGGAAGAATGAAAAACTGTTTTTT. Translated, it gives CASSLRRARVWKNEKLFF.

The chain carries TRBV6-4 and TRBJ1-6; D is perhaps TRBD1 (5 bases). The V and J ends lost 2 bases and 8 bases respectively, with 10 bases between them. Germline V gene sequence: CDR1 MRHNA, CDR2 SNTAGT. The CDR3 loop spans 14 amino acids. The CDR3 bases are TGTGCCAGCAGTGACGGGGCGCCGGATTCACCCCTCCACTTT. This encodes CASSDGAPDSPLHF.

The rearrangement joins TRBV10-3 to TRBJ1-1; D is perhaps TRBD1 (5 bases). The CDR3 extends over 16 amino acids. Germline V gene lookup returns CDR1 ENHRY and CDR2 SYGVKD. Trimming took 6 bases from V and 1 from J, leaving 18 bases between them. As DNA, the CDR3 is TGTGCCATCAGCGCGACTAGGGGATCCCGGAACACTGAAGCTTTCTTT. Translated, it gives CAISATRGSRNTEAFF.

The V gene is TRBV7-9, the J gene TRBJ1-2; 7 bases align to TRBD1. The V gene end was trimmed by 5 bases and the J gene end by 5 bases; junction bases not matched to a gene: 11. The CDR3 sequence is 15 residues long. Per germline, CDR1 SEHNR and CDR2 FQNEAQ (reference sequence). CDR3 DNA sequence: TGTGCCAGCAGCCGTTTTATACAGGGGCAGTATGGCTACACCTTC. It yields the protein CASSRFIQGQYGYTF.

Only one count was recorded for this clone. The chain has TRBV15 and TRBJ2-2, with TRBD2 identical over 12 bases. The germline CDR1 and CDR2 sequences are LNHNV and YYDKDF (reference sequence). V lost 1 base to trimming and J lost 5 bases; unmatched junction nucleotides: 8. This CDR3 has 18 amino acids. The CDR3, as DNA: TGTGCCACCAGCAGAGTTTCTAGCGGGGGGGCGGGTACCGGGGAGCTGTTTTTT. It codes for CATSRVSSGGAGTGELFF.

The chain joins TRBV18 to TRBJ2-7, with 7 bases matching TRBD1. This CDR3 spans 13 amino acids. The germline V gene has CDR1 KGHSH and CDR2 LQKENI. J was trimmed by 2 bases and V by 8 bases; bases with no gene match: 6. As DNA, the CDR3 is TGTGCCAGCACTCGACAGGGCGCCTACGAGCAGTACTTC. It encodes CASTRQGAYEQYF. The variable domain in full, with the rest retrieved from reference TRBV18 and TRBJ2-7, is NAGVMQNPRHLVRRRGQEARLRCSPMKGHSHVYWYRQLPEEGLKFMVYLQKENIIDESGMPKERFSAEFPKEGPSILRIQQVVRGDSAAYFCASTRQGAYEQYFGPGTRLTVT.

The chain couples TRBV5-8 to TRBJ2-3; no clear D. CDR3 length: 16 residues. Trimming took off 2 bases at V and 5 bases at J, with 18 bases between the two ends. Germline lookup yields CDR1 SGHTS and CDR2 YDEGEE. CDR3 residues: CASSFARRGPQDTQYF. CDR3 nucleotides: TGTGCCAGCAGCTTTGCACGGAGAGGCCCACAAGATACGCAGTATTTT. Full variable domain (missing parts from reference TRBV5-8 and TRBJ2-3): EAGVTQSPTHLIKTRGQQATLRCSPISGHTSVYWYQQALGLGLQFLLWYDEGEERNRGNFPPRFSGRQFPNYSSELNVNALELEDSALYLCASSFARRGPQDTQYFGPGTRLTVL.

The rearrangement joins TRBV5-4 to TRBJ1-1, with a possible D match to TRBD1 (5 bases). Germline V CDR1 and CDR2: SGHNT, YYREEE (reference sequence). The CDR3 covers 15 residues. The V gene lost 0 bases and the J gene lost 8 bases, with 17 bases spanning the gap. CDR3 sequence reads: CASSLVSRGGIEAFF. CDR3 nucleotide sequence: TGTGCCAGCAGCTTGGTATCCCGTGGGGGGATCGAAGCTTTCTTT.

This chain links TRBV13 with TRBJ2-3, with TRBD2 identical over 12 bases. The germline V gene has CDR1 PRHDT and CDR2 FYEKMQ (reference sequence). The junction had 8 bases not matched to a gene; V was cut back by 5 bases and J by 2 bases. CDR3 length: 17 amino acids. The CDR3 bases are TGTGCCAGCAGCCCCCGACTAGCGGGGGAACTCACAGATACGCAGTATTTT. Its translation is CASSPRLAGELTDTQYF.

This sequence joins TRBV7-8 and TRBJ1-6; D possibly corresponds to TRBD1 (6 bases). This CDR3 region has 19 residues. V gave up 5 bases and J gave up 8 bases, with 28 bases separating them. The germline V gene has CDR1 SGHVS and CDR2 FQNEAQ. The CDR3 DNA is TGTGCCAGCAGCCCATTAGACAGGTTTCCTTTATCTGGGGATTCACCCCTCCACTTT. Its translation: CASSPLDRFPLSGDSPLHF.

The chain links TRBV7-6 to TRBJ2-5, with 11 nucleotides matching TRBD2. The CDR3 totals 17 residues. Germline V gene sequence: CDR1 SGHVS, CDR2 FNYEAQ. With V trimmed by 2 bases and J by 1 base, 6 bases remained unmatched. The CDR3, as DNA: TGTGCCAGCAGCTTAATCGCTAGCGGGGGGCTCCAAGAGACCCAGTACTTC. This encodes CASSLIASGGLQETQYF.

The J gene is TRBJ2-2, the V gene TRBV11-3; a possible D gene is TRBD1 (6 bases). The V gene's germline CDR1 is SGHNT and CDR2 YENEEA. The CDR3 is 15 amino acids. V lost 5 bases and J 6 bases, leaving 16 bases between the germline ends. The CDR3 sequence is CASSQPGRGSGELFF. The CDR3 coding sequence is TGTGCCAGCAGCCAGCCGGGCAGGGGATCCGGGGAGCTGTTTTTT.

The rearrangement links TRBV28 to TRBJ1-5; D gene unclear. CDR3 length: 12 residues. Germline V gives CDR1 MDHEN, CDR2 SYDVKM. With 6 bases removed from V and 6 bases from J, the gap between germline ends came to 9 bases. The chain's CDR3 is CASSATFQPQHF. The CDR3 DNA follows: TGTGCCAGCAGCGCCACATTTCAGCCCCAGCATTTT.

This chain joins TRBV4-1 and TRBJ1-2; tentative D call: TRBD1 (5 bases). The CDR3 has 14 residues. Germline V gene data show CDR1 as MGHRA and CDR2 as YSYEKL. The V gene lost 2 bases and the J gene lost 2 bases, with 9 bases spanning the gap. CDR3 nucleotides: TGCGCCAGCAGCCAAAGGGAGGGGAACTATGGCTACACCTTC. It specifies CASSQREGNYGYTF.

The rearrangement joins TRBV7-2 to TRBJ2-7, with 10 bases that match TRBD2. Trimming cost V 5 bases and J 6 bases; bases outside gene matches: 10. CDR3 length equals 15 residues. The germline gives CDR1 SGHTA, CDR2 FQGNSA. In DNA, the CDR3 is TGTGCCAGCAGCGGGGCGAAGCGGGGGGGAACCGAGCAGTACTTC. Translation: CASSGAKRGGTEQYF.

This clone has a handful of counts. J is TRBJ1-6 and V is TRBV27; D possibly corresponds to TRBD1 (5 bases). CDR3 length: 18 residues. The germline gives CDR1 MNHEY, CDR2 SMNVEV (reference sequence). Trimming stripped 1 base from V and 6 bases from J, with 19 bases between. This CDR3 is CASSLFQRAGRLNSPLHF. The DNA for the CDR3 is TGTGCCAGCAGTTTATTTCAGCGGGCAGGGAGGCTTAATTCACCCCTCCACTTT.

CDR3 in amino acids: CASSEGTGSPEAFF. The CDR3 DNA follows: TGCGCCAGCAGTGAAGGGACAGGGTCCCCTGAAGCTTTCTTT. The chain joins TRBV10-2 to TRBJ1-1; TRBD1 aligns across 9 bases. The CDR3 length is 14 residues. Germline trimming cut 3 bases from V and 6 bases from J; bases unmatched to any gene: 5. Germline V gives CDR1 WSHSY, CDR2 SAAADI.

The chain combines TRBV4-3 with TRBJ1-3; 7 bases are shared with TRBD1. The CDR3 extends over 16 amino acids. Trimming cost V 0 bases and J 6 bases; bases outside gene matches: 8. Germline V lookup: CDR1 LGHNA, CDR2 YSLEER. The CDR3 DNA follows: TGCGCCAGCAGCCAAGACCTGACAGGGATCAAAAACACCATATATTTT. Translating gives CASSQDLTGIKNTIYF.

The chain joins TRBV28 to TRBJ2-2; D not resolved. The CDR3 is 15 residues long. Trimming shortened V by 2 bases and J by 1 base, and 8 bases separated the two germline ends. Germline-derived CDR1 and CDR2 are MDHEN and SYDVKM. DNA for the CDR3: TGTGCCAGCAGTTTAGTTACACGGAACACCGGGGAGCTGTTTTTT. Residues: CASSLVTRNTGELFF.

This clone was seen only once. The V gene is TRBV4-1, the J gene TRBJ1-5, with D unresolved. CDR3 length: 15 residues. Germline V gene sequence: CDR1 MGHRA, CDR2 YSYEKL. Between the trimmed V and J ends, which lost 1 base and 4 bases, there was a span of 11 bases. The chain's CDR3 is CASSQGDGRNQPQHF. In DNA form, the CDR3 reads TGCGCCAGCAGCCAAGGGGATGGGAGGAATCAGCCCCAGCATTTT.

The rearrangement joins TRBV5-5 to TRBJ1-3; D gene unclear. The germline V gene has CDR1 SGHKS and CDR2 YYEKEE (reference sequence). Trimming shortened V by 5 bases and J by 8 bases, and 26 bases separated the two germline ends. The CDR3 runs to 17 residues. CDR3 protein: CASRWRPASRLEDTIYF. For the CDR3, the DNA is TGTGCCAGCAGGTGGCGGCCGGCAAGTAGGCTGGAAGACACCATATATTTT.

The genes are TRBV27 and TRBJ1-1, with D perhaps matching TRBD1 (5 bases). Germline V CDR1 and CDR2: MNHEY, SMNVEV (reference sequence). Trimming left V 2 bases short and J 5 bases short, with 12 bases between. The CDR3 spans 14 residues. The CDR3 sequence is CASSLAGGGTEAFF. CDR3 in DNA: TGTGCCAGCAGTTTAGCGGGGGGGGGTACTGAAGCTTTCTTT.

This clone appeared a single time. The chain recombines TRBV5-1 with TRBJ1-3, with D possibly TRBD1 on 5 matching bases. Germline V CDR1 and CDR2: SGHRS, YFSETQ. The CDR3 extends over 18 amino acids. Trimming shortened V by 4 bases and J by 0 bases, and 20 bases separated the two germline ends. The CDR3 protein is CASSPGRTVGRSGNTIYF. CDR3 DNA sequence: TGCGCCAGCAGCCCAGGGCGAACAGTTGGGCGCTCTGGAAACACCATATATTTT. The full variable domain, its missing parts supplied by reference TRBV5-1 and TRBJ1-3, is KAGVTQTPRYLIKTRGQQVTLSCSPISGHRSVSWYQQTPGQGLQFLFEYFSETQRNKGNFPGRFSGRQFSNSRSEMNVSTLELGDSALYLCASSPGRTVGRSGNTIYFGEGSWLTVV.